The sample holds many counts of the clone carrying this T cell receptor beta chain. TCRdb analysed the 5' RACE reads with MiXCR anew, one entry per CDR3 protein. The table has about 46,000 distinct CDR3 sequences, 10% seen once; the top ten hold over 4%. The data derive from a study of neurological immune-mediated disorders. Germline V gene lookup returns CDR1 SQVTM and CDR2 ANQGSEA. The V end was cut by 7 bases, the J end by 0 bases, with 12 bases between. This CDR3 is 13 amino acids long. Sequenced input: PBMCs. This receptor was obtained from a man in his sixties or seventies with HTLV-1-associated myelopathy (HAM/TSP). This chain joins TRBV29-1 and TRBJ1-1; D not resolved. This CDR3 reads CSGEGEMNTEAFF. The CDR3 bases are TGCAGCGGTGAGGGTGAGATGAACACTGAAGCTTTCTTT.